Shown below are 26 T cell receptor beta chains from a single sample sequenced in a study of technical replicates of blood from a handful of donors (dated by TCRdb to 2016 to 2017). Library generation was performed with the immunoSEQ multiplex PCR assay. The clones in this table, taken by TCRdb from immuneACCESS, are in-frame only. Not every clone is retained; where verified, under half of the shortfall comes from an unresolved V gene, and the cause of the rest is unknown. Across this sample there are 73,000 or so clones, with about 91% seen only once. The ten most abundant clones make up less than 0.3% of the sample. Sequenced material: T cells isolated from PBMCs. Receptor source: a human donor in good health.

The rearrangement joins TRBV18 to TRBJ2-7; 8 bases map to TRBD1. With V trimmed by 3 bases and J by 6 bases, 7 bases remained unmatched. The CDR3 runs 14 residues. CDR1 KGHSH and CDR2 LQKENI come from the germline V gene. The CDR3 sequence: CASSPSGQGSEQYF. As DNA, the CDR3 is TGTGCCAGCTCACCCTCAGGACAGGGATCCGAGCAGTACTTC.

The chain has TRBV2 and TRBJ2-5, with 7 bases identical to TRBD1. V shed 6 bases and J 1 base; nucleotides not matched to a gene: 5. The CDR3 loop spans 14 amino acids. Germline V gene sequence: CDR1 SNHLY, CDR2 FYNNEI. The CDR3 sequence is CASRITGAQETQYF. CDR3 nucleotide sequence: TGTGCCAGCAGAATAACAGGGGCCCAAGAGACCCAGTACTTC.

This rearrangement joins TRBV29-1 to TRBJ1-1, with a possible D match to TRBD1 (5 bases). Germline CDR1 reads SQVTM; CDR2 reads ANQGSEA. Between the trimmed V and J ends, which lost 7 bases and 5 bases, there was a span of 20 bases. This CDR3 spans 14 amino acids. DNA of the CDR3: TGCAGCGCTGGTAGGTGGGGGAGGGAGACTGAAGCTTTCTTT. Protein sequence: CSAGRWGRETEAFF.

The chain links TRBV11-2 to TRBJ2-1; 8 positions match TRBD2. The CDR3 extends over 17 amino acids. After removal of 4 bases from V and 2 bases from J, the junction contained 10 bases not matched to a gene. The germline gives CDR1 SGHAT, CDR2 FQNNGV. The CDR3 nucleotides are TGTGCCAGCAGCTCAGATATAGGGACTAGGCCCTACAATGAGCAGTTCTTC. Its protein product is CASSSDIGTRPYNEQFF.

The chain employs TRBV6-4 and TRBJ2-7, with 10 bases lining up with TRBD2. With 0 bases clipped from V and 5 bases from J, the junction kept 4 bases outside the gene matches. CDR3 size: 15 residues. Germline V CDR1 and CDR2: MRHNA, SNTAGT. CDR3 amino acids: CASSDSGLAGDEQYF. CDR3 nucleotides: TGTGCCAGCAGTGACTCCGGCCTAGCGGGAGACGAGCAGTACTTC.

The rearrangement links TRBV10-2 to TRBJ1-3, with D possibly being TRBD1 (6 bases). Germline CDR1 reads WSHSY; CDR2 reads SAAADI. The CDR3 is 15 amino acids. The CDR3 protein is CARLWTGGPGNTIYF. For the CDR3, the DNA is TGCGCACGACTCTGGACGGGGGGCCCTGGAAACACCATATATTTT.

CDR3 protein: CASKINGQVPDTQYF. CDR3 in DNA: TGTGCCAGCAAAATAAATGGACAGGTCCCAGATACGCAGTATTTT. This chain joins TRBV6-5 and TRBJ2-3, with TRBD1 matching over 7 bases. This CDR3 region has 15 residues. Germline CDR1 is MNHEY and CDR2 is SVGAGI. Unmatched junction bases numbered 11, after V lost 7 bases and J lost 4 bases.

The J gene is TRBJ2-3, the V gene TRBV7-9; 11 bases line up with TRBD2. The CDR3 has 14 amino acids. The J segment lost 9 bases and the V segment lost 5 bases, leaving 7 bases of the junction unmatched. Germline CDR1 SEHNR, CDR2 FQNEAQ (reference sequence). CDR3 DNA: TGTGCCAGCAGCCTAATGACTAGCGGGACGACGCAGTATTTT. Its translation is CASSLMTSGTTQYF.

The rearrangement links TRBV21-1 to TRBJ1-2; TRBD1 reflects the table's D call only, with no check against the DNA. TRBV21-1 is shown as a pseudogene. The length of the CDR3 is 15 residues. The CDR3 spells CASINPGVPRDSTSF. The CDR3 coding sequence is TGTGCCAGCATCAACCCAGGGGTTCCCCGAGACTCTACCTCCTTC.

This rearrangement joins TRBV7-3 to TRBJ2-7, with 7 bases that match TRBD1. J was trimmed by 7 bases and V by 5 bases; bases with no gene match: 11. CDR3 length: 14 residues. Germline CDR1 reads SGHTA; CDR2 reads FQGTGA. The CDR3 coding sequence is TGTGCCAGCAGCCTAGGGGACAGAGCTGCTGAGCAGTACTTC. Its translation: CASSLGDRAAEQYF. Together with reference TRBV7-3 and TRBJ2-7, the CDR3 gives the full variable domain: GAGVSQTPSNKVTEKGKYVELRCDPISGHTALYWYRQSLGQGPEFLIYFQGTGAADDSGLPNDRFFAVRPEGSVSTLKIQRTERGDSAVYLCASSLGDRAAEQYFGPGTRLTVT.

The chain uses TRBV25-1 and TRBJ1-6; 7 bases match TRBD1. Looked up from germline, CDR1 is MGHDK and CDR2 is SYGVNS. The CDR3 is 17 residues long. The trim removed 4 bases at V and 3 bases at J, leaving 9 bases unmatched. CDR3 DNA sequence: TGTGCCAGCAGTGGCGGACCGGGACAGATCTATAATTCACCCCTCCACTTT. Its translation is CASSGGPGQIYNSPLHF.

This sequence joins TRBV19 and TRBJ2-1; 9 bases line up with TRBD2. CDR1 is LNHDA, CDR2 SQIVND, per germline (reference sequence). Trimming took 6 bases from V and 2 from J; bases not matched to a gene: 8. The CDR3 sequence is 16 residues long. For the CDR3, the DNA is TGTGCCAGTAGCTTTACTAGCGGGCGAGCCTACAATGAGCAGTTCTTC. Amino acids: CASSFTSGRAYNEQFF.

The V gene is TRBV11-2, the J gene TRBJ1-1; a possible D gene is TRBD1 (6 bases). The V gene's germline CDR1 is SGHAT and CDR2 FQNNGV. V lost 2 bases to trimming and J lost 2 bases, with 18 bases between them. The CDR3 runs 17 residues. CDR3 residues: CASSLTGNVGFNTEAFF. As DNA, the CDR3 is TGTGCCAGCAGCTTAACAGGGAATGTAGGGTTTAACACTGAAGCTTTCTTT.

The chain links TRBV28 to TRBJ1-3, with D hard to call. The V end lost 7 bases, the J end lost 0 bases, and 4 bases lay between the germline ends. CDR1 is MDHEN, CDR2 SYDVKM, per germline. This CDR3 contains 12 residues. The DNA of the CDR3 is TGTGCCAGCACTCGCTCTGGAAACACCATATATTTT. Translation gives CASTRSGNTIYF.

The chain joins TRBV4-2 to TRBJ2-2, with TRBD2 identical over 8 bases. The germline V gene encodes CDR1 LGHNA and CDR2 YNFKEQ. Germline trimming cut 1 base from V and 7 bases from J; bases unmatched to any gene: 5. The CDR3 has 15 amino acids. The CDR3 reads CASSQGGLEGGELFF. CDR3 nucleotides: TGTGCCAGCAGCCAAGGGGGACTAGAGGGCGGGGAGCTGTTTTTT.

This chain uses TRBV28 with TRBJ2-7; 9 positions match TRBD1. The V segment lost 5 bases and the J segment 2 bases; nucleotides outside the gene matches: 4. The V gene's germline CDR1 is MDHEN and CDR2 SYDVKM. The CDR3 runs to 14 residues. The CDR3 sequence is CASSPGQGPYEQYF. Written as DNA, the CDR3 is TGTGCCAGCAGTCCGGGACAGGGTCCCTACGAGCAGTACTTC. The variable domain in full, with the rest retrieved from reference TRBV28 and TRBJ2-7, is DVKVTQSSRYLVKRTGEKVFLECVQDMDHENMFWYRQDPGLGLRLIYFSYDVKMKEKGDIPEGYSVSREKKERFSLILESASTNQTSMYLCASSPGQGPYEQYFGPGTRLTVT.

This clone was recorded a few times. The chain recombines TRBV6-1 with TRBJ1-1; D gene uncertain. Germline V gene lookup returns CDR1 MNHNS and CDR2 SASEGT. Trimming removed 8 bases from V and 1 base from J, with 11 bases in between. There are 13 residues in the CDR3. CDR3 in DNA: TGTGCCAGCGTTGGGCCAGGGAACACTGAAGCTTTCTTT. Protein: CASVGPGNTEAFF.

The chain has TRBV25-1 and TRBJ2-7, with D perhaps matching TRBD2 (6 bases). The V end was cut by 2 bases, the J end by 5 bases, with 16 bases between. Germline CDR1 and CDR2: MGHDK and SYGVNS. The CDR3 consists of 15 residues. This CDR3 is CASSEGTAILHEQYF. CDR3 DNA: TGTGCCAGCAGTGAAGGGACTGCTATTTTACACGAGCAGTACTTC.

The chain employs TRBV6-5 and TRBJ1-1; a weak D match, TRBD1 (5 bases). Germline CDR1 MNHEY, CDR2 SVGAGI. The CDR3 contains 14 residues. V was cut by 8 bases and J by 4 bases, with 17 bases left in between. CDR3 loop: CASGKGGTGTEAFF. CDR3 nucleotides: TGTGCCAGCGGAAAAGGAGGGACGGGCACTGAAGCTTTCTTT.

The chain carries TRBV9 and TRBJ2-3, with TRBD2 as a possible D gene (6 bases). This CDR3 has 15 residues. Trimming took 6 bases from V and 3 from J, leaving 17 bases between them. The germline gives CDR1 SGDLS, CDR2 YYNGEE. CDR3 residues: CASNPTSRGTDTQYF. The CDR3 DNA is TGTGCCAGCAATCCAACTAGCCGGGGTACAGATACGCAGTATTTT. Full variable domain (outside the CDR3, taken from reference TRBV9 and TRBJ2-3): DSGVTQTPKHLITATGQRVTLRCSPRSGDLSVYWYQQSLDQGLQFLIQYYNGEERAKGNILERFSAQQFPDLHSELNLSSLELGDSALYFCASNPTSRGTDTQYFGPGTRLTVL.

V gene TRBV11-2 combines with J gene TRBJ1-2; TRBD1 matches 7 bases. The CDR3 is 15 amino acids. Unmatched junction bases numbered 7, after V lost 5 bases and J lost 1 base. CDR1 is SGHAT and CDR2 is FQNNGV in the germline V gene. The CDR3 DNA reads as TGTGCCAGCAGCCGCCTGGACAGGCTTAACTATGGCTACACCTTC. Encoded protein: CASSRLDRLNYGYTF.

The chain carries TRBV5-1 and TRBJ2-7, with 7 bases fitting TRBD2. The trim removed 0 bases at V and 5 bases at J, leaving 5 bases unmatched. CDR1 is SGHRS, CDR2 YFSETQ, per germline. The CDR3 is 14 residues long. The CDR3 loop is CASSLVGGSDEQYF. The CDR3 DNA reads as TGCGCCAGCAGCTTGGTGGGGGGGAGCGACGAGCAGTACTTC.

The chain has TRBV5-1 and TRBJ2-2, with D hard to call. The CDR3 has 15 amino acids. The ends were cut back, 0 bases at V and 3 bases at J, with 9 bases in the middle. Germline V gene lookup returns CDR1 SGHRS and CDR2 YFSETQ. CDR3 in DNA: TGCGCCAGCAGCTTGGAGCCTTCCCACACCGGGGAGCTGTTTTTT. Protein sequence: CASSLEPSHTGELFF.

This clone was picked up one time. The chain employs TRBV27 and TRBJ2-7; D not resolved. V shed 7 bases and J shed 0 bases, with 7 bases lying between them. Germline CDR1 and CDR2: MNHEY and SMNVEV (reference sequence). This CDR3 comprises 12 residues. CDR3 in DNA: TGTGCCAGCACGAGGAGCTCCTACGAGCAGTACTTC. Its protein product is CASTRSSYEQYF.

V gene TRBV27 combines with J gene TRBJ2-3, with TRBD2 identical over 7 bases. CDR1 MNHEY and CDR2 SMNVEV come from the germline V gene (reference sequence). This CDR3 comprises 16 residues. The ends lost 4 bases at V and 1 base at J; junction bases unmatched: 8. This CDR3 is CASSSLREPRTDTQYF. As DNA, the CDR3 is TGTGCCAGCAGTTCCTTGCGGGAGCCACGCACAGATACGCAGTATTTT.

The V call is TRBV7-6, the J call TRBJ2-6; 7 positions match TRBD1. CDR3 length: 17 residues. V was pared by 5 bases and J by 4 bases, with 11 bases of the junction left unmatched. Germline V lookup: CDR1 SGHVS, CDR2 FNYEAQ. The CDR3 region is CASSLGQDLTGANVLTF. In DNA, the CDR3 is TGTGCCAGCAGCCTCGGACAGGACCTAACCGGGGCCAACGTCCTGACTTTC.